In its sample, the clone carrying this T cell receptor beta chain ranks as medium-sized. Its antigen is unidentified. Repertoires were generated with immunoSEQ multiplex PCR, while TCRdb's copy carries only in-frame clones and drops some. The data contain about 73,000 clones, about four fifths of them singletons. This specimen belongs to a study of T cell repertoires and HLA-DP antigens. Study context: Donor ages ranged from 18-to-29 to 60-to-69; a couple of men, one woman.

This CDR3 region has 13 residues. The V and J ends lost 2 bases and 0 bases respectively, with 4 bases between them. Germline CDR1 reads SGHTA; CDR2 reads FQGTGA. J is TRBJ1-1 and V is TRBV7-3; no definite D call. The receptor's source is a man aged 55 to 70 in good health and CMV-seronegative. Sequencing was performed on CD4+ T cells from PBMCs. The CDR3 nucleotides are TGTGCCAGCAGCTTATTCATGAACACTGAAGCTTTCTTT. Its protein product is CASSLFMNTEAFF.